Included here is one T cell receptor beta chain sequence, with context. The target antigen is unknown. This CDR3 is 15 amino acids long. In germline, CDR1 is SGHTA, CDR2 FQGTGA. V dropped 2 bases and J dropped 5; count of bases not matched to a gene: 3. These data belong to a study of cytomegalovirus exposure and HLA in healthy donors. Whole-study results and caveats: The likely explanation for a cluster of highly shared sequence variants was sequencing artifact. Per published accounts, TCR beta sequences correctly predicted the HLA-A and HLA-B alleles of most subjects. The only immune exposure information that was available was CMV serostatus.

This PCR relied on a set of 60 Vbeta primers and 13 Jbeta primers. Profiled with immunoSEQ multiplex PCR; TCRdb holds only in-frame clones, not every one. In all, the sample yields roughly 54,000 clones. Sequencing input: PBMCs. The clonotype was recovered from a woman aged 30 to 39 in good health and CMV-seropositive. The chain couples TRBV7-3 to TRBJ2-2; 9 bases are shared with TRBD1. The CDR3 sequence is CASSLGQGLTGELFF. DNA for the CDR3: TGTGCCAGCAGCTTAGGACAGGGGTTAACCGGGGAGCTGTTTTTT.